Given below is one T cell receptor beta chain in context. This record belongs to a study of blood T cell repertoires in COVID-19. Turning to the study itself: T cells, B-cell-depleted T cells, or PBMCs supplied cDNA or gDNA.

Generated by immunoSEQ multiplex PCR, the TCRdb table keeps only in-frame clones and is missing some. The sample includes 95,000 to 150,000 clones, roughly 87% of them seen just once. V was cut by 4 bases and J by 7 bases, with 17 bases left in between. Germline V CDR1 and CDR2: MNHEY, SMNVEV (reference sequence). The CDR3 is 16 amino acids. V gene TRBV27 combines with J gene TRBJ1-6; D perhaps matches TRBD1 (5 bases). This TCR came from an elderly man with active or convalescent COVID-19. Specimen: peripheral blood. CDR3 nucleotides: TGTGCCAGCAGTTCCAGTTTTGGGGGGAAAAATTCACCCCTCCACTTT. Its protein product is CASSSSFGGKNSPLHF.